This T cell receptor (beta chain) was captured in a study of OX40 agonist ivuxolimab in advanced cancers. Study observations and caveats: The work left the antigen specificity of expanded peripheral T cells undetermined.

Concerning this clone itself: What it binds is unknown.

This table comes from immunoSEQ multiplex PCR, and its TCRdb copy is limited to in-frame clones, with some not included. The sample holds 78,000 or so clones, more than 85% seen once. From germline, CDR1 is MRHNA and CDR2 SNTAGT. The germline V and J ends were trimmed by 4 bases and 2 bases, with 15 bases remaining between them. This CDR3 comprises 16 residues. The V call is TRBV6-4, the J call TRBJ1-3; tentatively, D is TRBD1 (5 bases). This material consisted of CD4+ or CD8+ T cells sorted from blood, taken in a trial of the OX40 agonist ivuxolimab. The source is an adult with an advanced solid tumor such as melanoma, head and neck, liver or kidney cancer. The CDR3 DNA follows: TGTGCCAGCAGTGTCAGGGACTTAGGGCCTGGAAACACCATATATTTT. Translated: CASSVRDLGPGNTIYF.